A selection of T cell receptor beta chains follows, all from one sample in a study of cytomegalovirus exposure and HLA in healthy donors. Sequencing used immunoSEQ multiplex PCR; TCRdb keeps in-frame clones, though not all of them. The data show 80,000 to 100,000 clones, approximately 78% seen once. Sequenced: PBMCs. These receptors all stem from a man aged 40-49 years in good health and CMV-seronegative. Each CDR3 is given with its conserved first and last residue. A D gene is named only where the DNA matches it firmly. For some rows the clone size is stated as once, few or many, or as a class when expanded; others skip it.

>TRBV19|TRBJ1-1|few|NA|12
TGTGCCACCTCGTATGGAACAGCTGAAGCTTTCTTT
CATSYGTAEAFF
>TRBV10-1|TRBJ2-7|NA|NA|13
TGCGCCAGCAGTGCAGCGAGCACCTACGAGCAGTACTTC
CASSAASTYEQYF
>TRBV29-1|TRBJ2-7|NA|TRBD1|14
TGCAGCGTTCGCGCTTCAGGGGGTAGCGACGAGCAGTACTTC
CSVRASGGSDEQYF
>TRBV6-1|TRBJ1-6|NA|TRBD1|13
TGTGCCAGCAGGGGGACAGTGAAGGTCACCCTCCACTTT
CASRGTVKVTLHF
>TRBV28|TRBJ1-2|NA|NA|14
TGTGCCAGCAGTCCCGGACAGATGGCCTATGGCTACACCTTC
CASSPGQMAYGYTF
>TRBV7-2|TRBJ2-3|NA|NA|13
TGTGCCAGCAGCGACCCTAGCGTGAAGTTACAGTATTTT
CASSDPSVKLQYF
>TRBV13|TRBJ2-7|NA|TRBD1|14
TGTGCCAGCAGTCGCCGGGACAGCGCCTACGAGCAGTACTTC
CASSRRDSAYEQYF
>TRBV5-1|TRBJ2-2|NA|NA|16
TGCGCCAGCAGCCTACTAGCCCGGACAGGTGCCGGGGAGCTGTTTTTT
CASSLLARTGAGELFF
>TRBV6-1|TRBJ1-3|NA|NA|13
TGTGCCAGCCTAGGTTTCTCTGGAAACACCATATATTTT
CASLGFSGNTIYF
>TRBV7-2|TRBJ1-6|NA|NA|15
TGTGCCAGCAGCTTAGCGCGGCGGTATAATTCACCCCTCCACTTT
CASSLARRYNSPLHF
>TRBV18|TRBJ2-7|NA|NA|13
TGTGCCAGCTCACCACAGCACCCCTACGAGCAGTACTTC
CASSPQHPYEQYF
>TRBV25-1|TRBJ1-3|NA|NA|14
TGTGCCAGCAGTGACGAGGTATCCGGAAACACCATATATTTT
CASSDEVSGNTIYF
>TRBV5-1|TRBJ2-3|NA|NA|12
TGCGCCAGCAGCGGGACATTAAATACGCAGTATTTT
CASSGTLNTQYF
>TRBV19|TRBJ1-5|NA|NA|16
TGTGCCAGTAGTGAGCGACAGGACTTGTACGATCAGCCCCAGCATTTT
CASSERQDLYDQPQHF
>TRBV5-1|TRBJ2-1|NA|NA|16
TGCGCCAGCAGCTTGGAAGGCGGGGGCGCTTACAATGAGCAGTTCTTC
CASSLEGGGAYNEQFF
>TRBV29-1|TRBJ1-3|NA|NA|14
TGCAGCGTTACGGTGGGGGCAGCTGGAAACACCATATATTTT
CSVTVGAAGNTIYF
>TRBV5-4|TRBJ1-6|NA|NA|15
TGTGCCAGCACCTCGGACAACTCCTATAATTCACCCCTCCACTTT
CASTSDNSYNSPLHF
>TRBV19|TRBJ2-5|NA|NA|14
TGTGCCAGTAGTATATGGCAGGGACAAGAGACCCAGTACTTC
CASSIWQGQETQYF
>TRBV27|TRBJ2-1|NA|NA|12
TGTGCCAGCAGTACGGGAGACAATGAGCAGTTCTTC
CASSTGDNEQFF
>TRBV11-2|TRBJ2-1|NA|NA|15
TGTGCCAGCAGCCTAAACCCTAGGGGTCACAATGAGCAGTTCTTC
CASSLNPRGHNEQFF
>TRBV15|TRBJ2-3|NA|TRBD2|15
TGTGCCACCAGCAGAGCGACGGGGGGGTTTGATACGCAGTATTTT
CATSRATGGFDTQYF
>TRBV2|TRBJ1-1|NA|NA|15
TGTGCCAGCAGTGAGTGGGAACAGGCCCCATTTGAAGCTTTCTTT
CASSEWEQAPFEAFF
>TRBV6-5|TRBJ2-3|NA|NA|14
TGTGCCAGCAGTTCGTGGACAGTCACAGATACGCAGTATTTT
CASSSWTVTDTQYF
>TRBV2|TRBJ2-1|NA|TRBD1|14
TGTGCCAGCAGGGACAAATTAGGGACAGGGTGGCAGTTCTTC
CASRDKLGTGWQFF
>TRBV6-5|TRBJ2-7|NA|NA|13
TGTGCCAGCAGCTATGACAGGTCCTACGAGCAGTACTTC
CASSYDRSYEQYF
>TRBV5-6|TRBJ1-5|NA|NA|15
TGTGCCAGCAGCTCTAGAAGGGGTGGCAATCAGCCCCAGCATTTT
CASSSRRGGNQPQHF
>TRBV30|TRBJ2-7|NA|TRBD1|14
TGTGCCTGGAGAAGAGGACAGGGGGCCTACGAGCAGTACTTC
CAWRRGQGAYEQYF
>TRBV7-7|TRBJ1-1|NA|NA|13
TGTGCCAGCAGCCTACGGGGAAACACTGAAGCTTTCTTT
CASSLRGNTEAFF
>TRBV6-5|TRBJ2-4|NA|NA|15
TGTGCCAGCAGACCGGCCGTAGCTCCCAAAAACATTCAGTACTTC
CASRPAVAPKNIQYF
>TRBV5-1|TRBJ2-7|NA|NA|15
TGCGCCAGCAGCCCTGTGGGGCAAAACTACTACGAGCAGTACTTC
CASSPVGQNYYEQYF
>TRBV5-1|TRBJ2-7|NA|TRBD2|17
TGCGCCAGCAGCTTCTTTACCCGAGCGGGGCCGTCCTACGAGCAGTACTTC
CASSFFTRAGPSYEQYF
>TRBV14|TRBJ1-5|NA|TRBD1|16
TGTGCCAGCAGCCATGACAGGGGTTTGTACAATCAGCCCCAGCATTTT
CASSHDRGLYNQPQHF